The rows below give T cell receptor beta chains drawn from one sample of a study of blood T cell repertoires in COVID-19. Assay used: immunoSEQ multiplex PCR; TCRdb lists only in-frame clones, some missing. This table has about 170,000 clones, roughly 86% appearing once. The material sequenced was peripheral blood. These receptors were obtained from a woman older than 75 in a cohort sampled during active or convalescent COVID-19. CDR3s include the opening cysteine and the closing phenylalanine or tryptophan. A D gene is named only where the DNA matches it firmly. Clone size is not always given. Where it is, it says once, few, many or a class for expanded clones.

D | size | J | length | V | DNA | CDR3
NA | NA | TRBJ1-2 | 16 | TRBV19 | TGTGCCAGTAGTACCACCTGGGGGGGCGCGTCCTATGGCTACACCTTC | CASSTTWGGASYGYTF
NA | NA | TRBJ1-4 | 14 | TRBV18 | TGTGCCAGCTCACCAGACGAACAGCTCGGAAAACTGTTTTTT | CASSPDEQLGKLFF
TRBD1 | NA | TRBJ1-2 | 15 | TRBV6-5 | TGTGCCAGCAGTTCCTGGACCGGGACAGGGGGCGGCTACACCTTC | CASSSWTGTGGGYTF
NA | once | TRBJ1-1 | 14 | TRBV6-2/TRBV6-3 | TGTGCCAGCAGTCCGCGGACACCCAACACTGAAGCTTTCTTT | CASSPRTPNTEAFF
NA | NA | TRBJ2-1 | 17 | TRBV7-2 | TGTGCCAGCAGGGCTGGGTCAGGGAACGCGCGGATTTCTGAGCAGTTCTTC | CASRAGSGNARISEQFF
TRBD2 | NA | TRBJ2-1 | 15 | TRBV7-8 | TGTGCCAGCAGCCTAGCGGGGGCTAGGGAGGGTGAGCAGTTCTTC | CASSLAGAREGEQFF
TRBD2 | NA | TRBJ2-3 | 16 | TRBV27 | TGTGCCAGCTCAAGAGCGGGAGCTAGATCCACAGATACGCAGTATTTT | CASSRAGARSTDTQYF
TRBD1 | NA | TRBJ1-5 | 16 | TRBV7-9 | TGTGCCAGCAGCTCCCCAACAGGGGGCACGGATCAGCCCCAGCATTTT | CASSSPTGGTDQPQHF
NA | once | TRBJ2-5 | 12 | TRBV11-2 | TGTGCCAGCAGCTTAAGGGGGGAGACCCAGTACTTC | CASSLRGETQYF
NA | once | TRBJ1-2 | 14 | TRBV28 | TGTGCCAGCACAGACGCAGGGTCTAACTATGGCTACACCTTC | CASTDAGSNYGYTF